A single sample is the source of the 32 T cell receptor beta chains below, sequenced in a study of cytomegalovirus exposure and HLA in healthy donors. Repertoires were generated with immunoSEQ multiplex PCR, while TCRdb's copy carries only in-frame clones and drops some. The sample includes nearly 200,000 clones, roughly 82% of them seen just once. The sequenced material came from PBMCs. The origin of the receptors is a woman between 25 and 40 years old in good health and CMV-seropositive.

The chain joins TRBV6-4 to TRBJ1-1; the D gene is possibly TRBD1 (5 bases). The CDR3 covers 12 residues. The germline gives CDR1 MRHNA, CDR2 SNTAGT. Trimming left V 6 bases short and J 0 bases short, with 5 bases between. Here the CDR3 DNA reads TGTGCCAGCAGAGGGGTGAACACTGAAGCTTTCTTT. Amino acids: CASRGVNTEAFF.

The chain links TRBV6-1 to TRBJ2-1; 9 bases line up with TRBD2. Germline-derived CDR1 and CDR2 are MNHNS and SASEGT. The J segment lost 7 bases and the V segment lost 6 bases, leaving 10 bases of the junction unmatched. The CDR3 loop spans 15 amino acids. CDR3 sequence: CASRVVAGARNEQFF. CDR3 DNA sequence: TGTGCCAGCAGGGTTGTAGCGGGAGCGAGAAATGAGCAGTTCTTC.

J is TRBJ2-2 and V is TRBV6-6; 7 bases match TRBD2. The CDR3 is 16 residues long. V trimming: 0 bases; J trimming: 2 bases; junction bases outside the gene matches: 3. The germline V gene encodes CDR1 MNHNY and CDR2 SVGAGI (reference sequence). The CDR3 bases are TGTGCCAGCAGTTACTCCTCTAGCGGCAACACCGGGGAGCTGTTTTTT. Residues: CASSYSSSGNTGELFF.

V usage is TRBV5-6 and J usage is TRBJ2-7, with TRBD2 as a possible D gene (6 bases). The CDR3 has 15 amino acids. Between the trimmed V and J ends, which lost 5 bases and 0 bases, there was a span of 15 bases. CDR1 SGHDT and CDR2 YYEEEE come from the germline V gene. CDR3 amino acids: CASREEIGSSYEQYF. CDR3 DNA: TGTGCCAGCAGGGAGGAGATCGGGAGCTCCTACGAGCAGTACTTC. Full variable domain (outside the CDR3, taken from reference TRBV5-6 and TRBJ2-7): DAGVTQSPTHLIKTRGQQVTLRCSPKSGHDTVSWYQQALGQGPQFIFQYYEEEERQRGNFPDRFSGHQFPNYSSELNVNALLLGDSALYLCASREEIGSSYEQYFGPGTRLTVT.

J is TRBJ2-7 and V is TRBV30; the match to TRBD2 covers 12 bases. The V gene end was trimmed by 3 bases and the J gene end by 1 base; junction bases not matched to a gene: 7. Germline CDR1 reads GTSNPN; CDR2 reads SVGIG (reference sequence). The CDR3 has 16 amino acids. The CDR3 nucleotides read TGTGCCTGGAGGGGGACTAGCGGGTCCATGTCCTACGAGCAGTACTTC. This sequence encodes CAWRGTSGSMSYEQYF.

This chain links TRBV5-6 with TRBJ2-1; tentative D call: TRBD2 (5 bases). The CDR3 covers 13 residues. Germline V gene data show CDR1 as SGHDT and CDR2 as YYEEEE. V lost 4 bases and J lost 4, with 9 bases in between. The CDR3 DNA reads TGTGCCAGCAGCCAGCCGGGATACAATGAGCAGTTCTTC. Encoded protein: CASSQPGYNEQFF. The whole variable domain, remainder taken from reference TRBV5-6 and TRBJ2-1, is DAGVTQSPTHLIKTRGQQVTLRCSPKSGHDTVSWYQQALGQGPQFIFQYYEEEERQRGNFPDRFSGHQFPNYSSELNVNALLLGDSALYLCASSQPGYNEQFFGPGTRLTVL.

This rearrangement joins TRBV5-1 to TRBJ1-4; 7 bases are shared with TRBD1. Per the germline V gene, CDR1 is SGHRS and CDR2 is YFSETQ. Trimming at V came to 3 bases and at J to 2 bases, leaving 10 bases not matched to a gene. This CDR3 contains 17 residues. The DNA of the CDR3 is TGCGCCAGCAGCTCATACAGGGGCTCTTCGACTAATGAAAAACTGTTTTTT. Amino acids: CASSSYRGSSTNEKLFF.

This rearrangement joins TRBV6-1 to TRBJ2-7, with D possibly being TRBD2 (6 bases). V lost 2 bases to trimming and J lost 6 bases, with 11 bases between them. This CDR3 region has 13 residues. CDR1 and CDR2 (germline): MNHNS, SASEGT. This CDR3 reads CASSEIWGGEQYF. CDR3 DNA sequence: TGTGCCAGCAGTGAAATATGGGGAGGCGAGCAGTACTTC.

This chain links TRBV11-2 with TRBJ2-5; 8 bases are shared with TRBD2. V trimming: 5 bases; J trimming: 5 bases; junction bases outside the gene matches: 13. The germline V gene has CDR1 SGHAT and CDR2 FQNNGV. The CDR3 is 16 amino acids. CDR3 nucleotide sequence: TGTGCCAGCAGCGTTGGGACGGGAGGGCCCTCGGAGACCCAGTACTTC. This sequence encodes CASSVGTGGPSETQYF.

A note on this clone: Compared with germline, one end of the junction differs, possibly owing to a read error. V and J are TRBV20-1 and TRBJ2-1, with 9 bases fitting TRBD2. The CDR3 is 11 amino acids. Germline V gene lookup returns CDR1 DFQATT and CDR2 SNEGSKA (reference sequence). The CDR3 sequence: CSANIGTSQIF. CDR3 nucleotide sequence: TGCAGTGCCAACATTGGGACTAGCCAGATCTTC.

This chain links TRBV25-1 with TRBJ1-2, with TRBD1 matching over 7 bases. The CDR3 spans 13 residues. Germline values: CDR1 MGHDK, CDR2 SYGVNS. V gave up 5 bases and J gave up 6 bases; unmatched junction bases: 6. The CDR3 coding sequence is TGTGCCAGCAGTATGACAGGGTGGAATGGCTACACCTTC. Translated: CASSMTGWNGYTF.

The V call is TRBV5-4, the J call TRBJ1-2, with TRBD1 identical over 9 bases. Unmatched junction bases numbered 7, after V lost 6 bases and J lost 4 bases. This CDR3 contains 14 residues. Germline V gives CDR1 SGHNT, CDR2 YYREEE (reference sequence). The CDR3 loop reads CASNSQQGAYGYTF. The CDR3 DNA follows: TGTGCCAGCAATTCCCAACAGGGGGCCTATGGCTACACCTTC.

This chain uses TRBV2 with TRBJ2-1, with 7 nucleotides matching TRBD2. After removal of 4 bases from V and 5 bases from J, the junction contained 14 bases not matched to a gene. This CDR3 region has 17 residues. The germline CDR1 and CDR2 sequences are SNHLY and FYNNEI. This CDR3 reads CASSGRASGAKNNEQFF. The CDR3 DNA sequence: TGTGCCAGCAGTGGAAGGGCTAGCGGAGCGAAAAACAATGAGCAGTTCTTC.

The CDR3 reads CATSRSRETQYF. As DNA, the CDR3 is TGTGCCACCAGCAGGAGTCGGGAGACCCAGTACTTC. V is TRBV15 and J is TRBJ2-5, with no clear D. This CDR3 spans 12 amino acids. Looked up from germline, CDR1 is LNHNV and CDR2 is YYDKDF (reference sequence). Trimming removed 3 bases from V and 5 bases from J, with 7 bases in between.

The chain carries TRBV7-2 and TRBJ2-3, with 9 positions matching TRBD2. Germline V gene data show CDR1 as SGHTA and CDR2 as FQGNSA. This CDR3 has 19 residues. V shed 5 bases and J 2 bases; nucleotides not matched to a gene: 17. Here the CDR3 reads CASSASPEVLAGTTDTQYF. The CDR3 nucleotides are TGTGCCAGCAGCGCCTCACCGGAGGTCCTAGCGGGGACCACAGATACGCAGTATTTT. Full variable domain (outside the CDR3, taken from reference TRBV7-2 and TRBJ2-3): GAGVSQSPSNKVTEKGKDVELRCDPISGHTALYWYRQSLGQGLEFLIYFQGNSAPDKSGLPSDRFSAERTGGSVSTLTIQRTQQEDSAVYLCASSASPEVLAGTTDTQYFGPGTRLTVL.

This clone was picked up one time. The chain couples TRBV11-2 to TRBJ2-3; 11 bases align to TRBD2. Germline CDR1 is SGHAT and CDR2 is FQNNGV. After removal of 1 base from V and 7 bases from J, the junction contained 13 bases not matched to a gene. The length of the CDR3 is 18 residues. The CDR3 protein is CASSLGAVAGGPLNTQYF. The CDR3 nucleotides read TGTGCCAGCAGCTTAGGGGCCGTAGCGGGAGGGCCTCTTAATACGCAGTATTTT.

This clone was recorded only once. The chain carries TRBV6-1 and TRBJ2-7; 7 bases match TRBD2. The V gene end was trimmed by 2 bases and the J gene end by 6 bases; junction bases not matched to a gene: 10. Germline V lookup: CDR1 MNHNS, CDR2 SASEGT. The CDR3 has 15 amino acids. The CDR3 here is CASSEPGGSWFEQYF. DNA of the CDR3: TGTGCCAGCAGTGAACCTGGCGGGAGTTGGTTCGAGCAGTACTTC.

V is TRBV12-2 and J is TRBJ2-7; the table gives TRBD1 as D, unverified against the DNA. TRBV12-2 has pseudogene status. The CDR3 totals 16 residues. CDR3 coding DNA: TGTGCAAGTCGCTTATCGGACAGGGGTTATTTGGGCGAGCAGTACTTC. It is translated as CASRLSDRGYLGEQYF.

Here the CDR3 reads CASSFDRGTDTQYF. DNA for the CDR3: TGTGCCAGCAGCTTCGACAGGGGCACAGATACGCAGTATTTT. This sequence joins TRBV11-1 and TRBJ2-3; TRBD1 matches at 7 bases. Looked up from germline, CDR1 is SGHAT and CDR2 is FQDESV (reference sequence). The CDR3 loop spans 14 amino acids. Trimming cost V 3 bases and J 1 base; bases outside gene matches: 1.

On this clone itself: This specimen includes other DNA sequences encoding the same CDR3. This chain uses TRBV19 with TRBJ1-5; 8 bases align to TRBD1. The CDR3 runs 13 residues. Germline trimming cut 6 bases from V and 3 bases from J; bases unmatched to any gene: 1. Germline CDR1 reads LNHDA; CDR2 reads SQIVND (reference sequence). CDR3 DNA sequence: TGTGCCAGTAGGACAGGGGTCAATCAGCCCCAGCATTTT. It specifies CASRTGVNQPQHF. The whole variable domain, filled in from reference TRBV19 and TRBJ1-5, reads DGGITQSPKYLFRKEGQNVTLSCEQNLNHDAMYWYRQDPGQGLRLIYYSQIVNDFQKGDIAEGYSVSREKKESFPLTVTSAQKNPTAFYLCASRTGVNQPQHFGDGTRLSIL.

The rearrangement joins TRBV30 to TRBJ2-7; 8 nucleotides align to TRBD1. This CDR3 is built from 13 residues. The germline gives CDR1 GTSNPN, CDR2 SVGIG (reference sequence). The V gene end was trimmed by 7 bases and the J gene end by 4 bases; junction bases not matched to a gene: 9. CDR3 DNA: TGTGCCTTTACAGGGGGGACTTATTACGAGCAGTACTTC. Encoded protein: CAFTGGTYYEQYF.

The V call is TRBV6-1, the J call TRBJ1-5, with 9 bases that match TRBD1. Germline values: CDR1 MNHNS, CDR2 SASEGT. The CDR3 has 15 residues. V lost 6 bases to trimming and J lost 2 bases; unmatched junction nucleotides: 5. CDR3 sequence reads: CASRADRGGNQPQHF. DNA of the CDR3: TGTGCCAGCAGGGCGGACAGGGGAGGCAATCAGCCCCAGCATTTT.

The CDR3 region is CASSLVPGQLNNEQFF. DNA for the CDR3: TGTGCCAGCAGCTTAGTCCCGGGACAACTTAACAATGAGCAGTTCTTC. This sequence joins TRBV7-9 and TRBJ2-1; D perhaps matches TRBD1 (6 bases). V was trimmed by 1 base and J by 5 bases, leaving 15 bases between them. Germline V gives CDR1 SEHNR, CDR2 FQNEAQ (reference sequence). This CDR3 has 16 amino acids.

The chain employs TRBV27 and TRBJ2-2, with D possibly being TRBD1 (6 bases). Germline assignment: CDR1 MNHEY and CDR2 SMNVEV (reference sequence). CDR3 size: 17 residues. V lost 8 bases, J lost 1 base, and 20 bases lay in between. In nucleotides, the CDR3 is TGTGCCAGCGCCACGGGACATACAGAAAAGAACACCGGGGAGCTGTTTTTT. Encoded protein: CASATGHTEKNTGELFF.

This chain joins TRBV5-4 and TRBJ1-1; TRBD1 is a possible D gene (6 bases). In germline, CDR1 is SGHNT, CDR2 YYREEE (reference sequence). Trimming stripped 1 base from V and 5 bases from J, with 9 bases between. The CDR3 extends over 13 amino acids. The CDR3 sequence is CASSLIRGTEAFF. The CDR3 coding sequence is TGTGCCAGCAGCTTGATCAGGGGAACTGAAGCTTTCTTT. The variable domain in full, with the rest retrieved from reference TRBV5-4 and TRBJ1-1, is ETGVTQSPTHLIKTRGQQVTLRCSSQSGHNTVSWYQQALGQGPQFIFQYYREEENGRGNFPPRFSGLQFPNYSSELNVNALELDDSALYLCASSLIRGTEAFFGQGTRLTVV.

V is TRBV5-1 and J is TRBJ1-2; tentative D call: TRBD1 (6 bases). V was cut by 4 bases and J by 8 bases, with 18 bases left in between. Germline V gives CDR1 SGHRS, CDR2 YFSETQ. The CDR3 is 14 residues long. CDR3 DNA sequence: TGCGCCAGCAGCCCCGGAAGCAGGGGTATCGGCTACACCTTC. It codes for CASSPGSRGIGYTF.

This clone was detected only once. The J gene is TRBJ1-2, the V gene TRBV9; TRBD1 aligns across 9 bases. The CDR3 sequence is 16 residues long. Trimming took 0 bases from V and 4 from J; bases not matched to a gene: 7. Per germline, CDR1 SGDLS and CDR2 YYNGEE. As DNA, the CDR3 is TGTGCCAGCAGCGTAGTGGGACAGGGACTGGGCTATGGCTACACCTTC. As protein: CASSVVGQGLGYGYTF.

The chain couples TRBV11-3 to TRBJ2-1; tentative D call: TRBD2 (5 bases). V gave up 5 bases and J gave up 5 bases, with 10 bases separating them. Germline-derived CDR1 and CDR2 are SGHNT and YENEEA. The CDR3 has 13 residues. The CDR3 region has the DNA TGTGCCAGCAGCGTCGGACTTGACAATGAGCAGTTCTTC. Translation gives CASSVGLDNEQFF.

The chain recombines TRBV6-1 with TRBJ2-7; a possible D gene is TRBD1 (6 bases). V dropped 6 bases and J dropped 3 bases, with 9 bases sitting between them. Per the germline V gene, CDR1 is MNHNS and CDR2 is SASEGT. The CDR3 consists of 12 residues. CDR3 nucleotide sequence: TGTGCCAGCAGGACACAGGGCTACGAGCAGTACTTC. As protein: CASRTQGYEQYF.

CDR3 nucleotides: TGTGCCAGCAGTTACGTCGGCGAATATGGGAGCACCTTC. This translates into CASSYVGEYGSTF. The rearrangement links TRBV6-6 to TRBJ1-2; the D is unclear. The germline CDR1 and CDR2 sequences are MNHNY and SVGAGI (reference sequence). The CDR3 is 13 amino acids. Trimming removed 2 bases from V and 13 bases from J, with 17 bases in between.

V gene TRBV18 combines with J gene TRBJ1-2; D uncertain. The V gene's germline CDR1 is KGHSH and CDR2 LQKENI. CDR3 length: 14 amino acids. Between the trimmed V and J ends, which lost 0 bases and 1 base, there was a span of 6 bases. This CDR3 is CASSPPLDNYGYTF. In DNA form, the CDR3 reads TGTGCCAGCTCACCACCGTTAGATAACTATGGCTACACCTTC.

This chain connects TRBV5-1 to TRBJ1-3, with TRBD1 as a possible D gene (6 bases). This CDR3 region has 14 residues. Trimming cost V 3 bases and J 0 bases, with 7 bases left between them. Germline CDR1 reads SGHRS; CDR2 reads YFSETQ. The CDR3 protein is CASSSDSSGNTIYF. The DNA of the CDR3 is TGCGCCAGCAGCTCGGACAGCTCTGGAAACACCATATATTTT.